A selection of T cell receptor beta chains follows, all from one sample in a study of shared clonotypes between healthy human individuals. Sequencing was performed with immunoSEQ multiplex PCR; in TCRdb, only in-frame clones are kept and a portion is missing. Of 700,000 to 950,000 clones in the sample, roughly 96% were seen once. Sequencing was performed on naive CD8+ T cells sorted from blood. The receptor source for this set is a young man in good health. The CDR3 runs from the conserved cysteine through the conserved F or W. The D gene is left open where the match is weak. For some rows the clone size is stated as once, few or many, or as a class when expanded; others skip it.

>TRBV7-9|TRBJ2-5|-|-
TGTGCCAGCAGCTTATACGACCAAGAGACCCAGTACTTC
CASSLYDQETQYF
>TRBV5-1|TRBJ2-1|-|-
TGCGCCAGCAGCTTGAAACTGAATGAGCAGTTCTTC
CASSLKLNEQFF
>TRBV7-8|TRBJ2-5|-|-
TGTGCCAGCAGCTTAGAAGTTTTTCAAGAGACCCAGTACTTC
CASSLEVFQETQYF
>TRBV5-1|TRBJ2-7|TRBD2|-
TGCGCCAGCAGCTTGTCTAGCGGCTACGAGCAGTACTTC
CASSLSSGYEQYF
>TRBV6-6|TRBJ1-1|TRBD1|-
TGTGCCAGCAGTTACGGGACAGGACTGAACACTGAAGCTTTCTTT
CASSYGTGLNTEAFF
>TRBV29-1|TRBJ2-7|-|-
TGCAGCGTTGTGACAGAGACCTACGAGCAGTACTTC
CSVVTETYEQYF
>TRBV4-1|TRBJ2-1|-|-
TGCGCCAGCAGCCAACTACTAGCTGATGAGCAGTTCTTC
CASSQLLADEQFF
>TRBV6-6|TRBJ2-5|-|-
TGTGCCAGCAGTCAGACAGGGAGGGGAGAGACCCAGTACTTC
CASSQTGRGETQYF
>TRBV27|TRBJ1-2|-|-
TGTGCCAGCAGTAAAGGACCGGTCTATGGCTACACCTTC
CASSKGPVYGYTF
>TRBV27|TRBJ2-1|-|-
TGTGCCAGCAGTTTAATGGTCTGGGAGGAAGAGCAGTTCTTC
CASSLMVWEEEQFF
>TRBV27|TRBJ2-7|TRBD2|-
TGTGCCAGCAGTTCCATCACTACTAGCGGGAGGTCCAACGAGCAGTACTTC
CASSSITTSGRSNEQYF
>TRBV10-3|TRBJ2-3|TRBD2|-
TGTGCCATCAGTGAGTCGGGACTAGCGGGAGGAGGCACAGATACGCAGTATTTT
CAISESGLAGGGTDTQYF
>TRBV7-9|TRBJ2-7|-|-
TGTGCCAGCAGCTTAGCACACCCTGGCTACGAGCAGTACTTC
CASSLAHPGYEQYF
>TRBV21-1|TRBJ2-1|-|once
TGTGCCAGCAGAGACCGGGACAGAGCCCCTGGGGGTCTCTACAATGAGCAGTTCTTC
CASRDRDRAPGGLYNEQFF
>TRBV29-1|TRBJ2-7|-|-
TGCAGCGTTGAAGTTCTTAGCTCTGCAACGGGGGAGCAGTACTTC
CSVEVLSSATGEQYF
>TRBV6-5|TRBJ1-2|TRBD1|-
TGTGCCAGCAGCCGATTGGACAGGGGCGGCGGCTACACCTTC
CASSRLDRGGGYTF
>TRBV6-6|TRBJ2-7|TRBD1|-
TGTGCCAGCAGTTACTCGACAGGGTACGAGCAGTACTTC
CASSYSTGYEQYF
>TRBV10-3|TRBJ1-2|TRBD1|-
TGTGCCATCAGTGAGCCCTGGACAGGGGCCTATGGCTACACCTTC
CAISEPWTGAYGYTF
>TRBV29-1|TRBJ2-7|TRBD2|-
TGCAGCGTTGAAGATCTGAACGGGGGGGGCTCCTACGAGCAGTACTTC
CSVEDLNGGGSYEQYF
>TRBV6-1|TRBJ1-2|-|-
TGTGCCAGCAGTGTTCACTATGGCTACACCTTC
CASSVHYGYTF
>TRBV5-5|TRBJ2-3|TRBD1|-
TGTGCCAGCAGCACGGACAGGGGGCGGGTGGAAGATACGCAGTATTTT
CASSTDRGRVEDTQYF
>TRBV6-6|TRBJ2-1|-|-
TGTGCCAGCCTGCTCGGTGACGAGCAGTTCTTC
CASLLGDEQFF
>TRBV7-8|TRBJ2-7|-|-
TGTGCCAGCAGCTTAGGGGGGGTGGTCCACTACGAGCAGTACTTC
CASSLGGVVHYEQYF
>TRBV28|TRBJ2-1|-|-
TGTGCCAGCAGTTTAGGGCAGGGAGGCTACAATGAGCAGTTCTTC
CASSLGQGGYNEQFF
>TRBV10-3|TRBJ2-3|-|-
TGTGCCATCAGAGGATTGGGGGCAGATACGCAGTATTTT
CAIRGLGADTQYF
>TRBV5-5|TRBJ2-1|-|-
TGTGCCAGCAGCTTGGCCCAGACGAGCAACGATGAGCAGTTCTTC
CASSLAQTSNDEQFF
>TRBV19|TRBJ1-5|-|-
TGTGCCAGTAGTACAGAGGACTATAGCAATCAGCCCCAGCATTTT
CASSTEDYSNQPQHF
>TRBV5-3|TRBJ1-5|TRBD1|-
TGTGCCAGAAGCTTGGGAAAGGGGGCTAATCAGCCCCAGCATTTT
CARSLGKGANQPQHF
>TRBV27|TRBJ2-5|TRBD1|-
TGTGCCAGCAGTTCGGGGACAGGACAAGAGACCCAGTACTTC
CASSSGTGQETQYF